In this sample, the clone carrying this T cell receptor beta chain is medium-sized. The antigen remains unidentified. The entry originates in a study of metastatic and nonmetastatic thyroid tumors. In the original analysis: Building a distant-metastasis classifier for papillary thyroid cancer drew on CDR3 differences across clinicopathological groups. TCRdb re-analyzed the PCR reads through MiXCR. These V and J calls derive from TCRdb rather than the authors' analysis. Of about 33,000 clones listed, about a sixth are singletons. Patients had received no treatment of any kind before thyroid surgery. General study points: Malignant thyroid tumors reportedly had TCR beta diversity that was significantly higher than in benign nodules, in blood and tumor.

Sequencing was performed on blood. This clonotype originated in a male donor with papillary thyroid cancer or a benign thyroid nodule (not recorded which). Some clones in this sample may be carry-over from other donors' samples.

This CDR3 is CASNRQGGTGANVLTF. Here the CDR3 DNA reads TGTGCCAGCAATCGACAGGGTGGGACTGGGGCCAACGTCCTGACTTTC. The chain combines TRBV6-1 with TRBJ2-6; the match to TRBD1 covers 7 bases. The CDR3 is made up of 16 amino acids. With 7 bases clipped from V and 2 bases from J, the junction kept 8 bases outside the gene matches. Germline V lookup: CDR1 MNHNS, CDR2 SASEGT.